This T cell receptor beta chain was identified during a study of immune evolution from preneoplasia to lung adenocarcinoma. Overall study: HLA loss of heterozygosity: around 6.5% AIS, approximately 15% MIA, more than 25% ADC, none AAH. Study-wide points: Compared with EGFR-mutant or double wild-type lesions, KRAS-mutant nodules were more clonal. Top clone frequencies peaked in normal lung, apparently declining through invasive adenocarcinoma.

Here immunoSEQ multiplex PCR was the method, and the copy in TCRdb shows in-frame clones only, minus some. The sample shows under 9,500 clones, roughly 83% of them seen only once. About this clone: The target antigen is unknown. An end of the junction does not agree with germline; a read error may underlie this.

Per the germline V gene, CDR1 is MGHDK and CDR2 is SYGVNS. This CDR3 contains 15 residues. Two lung cancer pathologists independently confirmed each histologic diagnosis. The material sequenced was FFPE minimally invasive lung adenocarcinoma tissue. The receptor's source is a person aged 65-85 years with lung adenocarcinoma. The V call is TRBV25-1, the J call TRBJ2-3; no firm D call. The DNA for the CDR3 is TGTGCCAGCAGTGAAATCCGGCCAGGCACCGATACGCAGTATTTT. Protein: CASSEIRPGTDTQYF.